This T cell receptor (beta chain) came from a study of blood T cell repertoires in COVID-19. Overall study context: From the United States, Italy and Spain came samples of acute and convalescent COVID-19. Nucleic acid was either cDNA or gDNA, and it came from T cells, B-cell-depleted T cells, or PBMCs.

Original analysis: Amplification of reference gene primers was used by the study to estimate nucleated cell counts. The table came from immunoSEQ multiplex PCR; TCRdb's copy has only in-frame clones and leaves some out. For V, J and clone size, that table is used; D and trimming come from the DNA. The sample shows about 140,000 clones, over 80% of them seen only once. Sequences were obtained from peripheral blood. This receptor was obtained from a man under 40 with COVID-19, enrolled during active disease.

CDR3 sequence reads: CASSYEEGSYNEQFF. CDR3 sequence (DNA): TGTGCCAGCAGCTACGAAGAGGGTTCCTACAATGAGCAGTTCTTC. The rearrangement links TRBV11-2 to TRBJ2-1, with D maybe TRBD2 (5 bases). V was shortened by 4 bases and J by 1 base, with 11 bases between the two germline ends. Germline V CDR1 and CDR2: SGHAT, FQNNGV. This CDR3 spans 15 amino acids.